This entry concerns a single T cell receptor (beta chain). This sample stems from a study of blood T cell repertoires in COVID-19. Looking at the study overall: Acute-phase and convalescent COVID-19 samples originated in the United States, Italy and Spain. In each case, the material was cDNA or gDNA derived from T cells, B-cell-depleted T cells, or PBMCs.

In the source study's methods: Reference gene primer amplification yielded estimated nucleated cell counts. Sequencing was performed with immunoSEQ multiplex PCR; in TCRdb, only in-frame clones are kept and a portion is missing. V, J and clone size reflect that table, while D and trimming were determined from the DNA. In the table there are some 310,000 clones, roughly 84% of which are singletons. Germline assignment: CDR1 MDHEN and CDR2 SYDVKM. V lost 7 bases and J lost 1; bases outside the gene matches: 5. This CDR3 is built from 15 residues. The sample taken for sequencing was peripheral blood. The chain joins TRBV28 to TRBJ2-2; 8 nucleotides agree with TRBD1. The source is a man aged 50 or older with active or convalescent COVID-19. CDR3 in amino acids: CASIFGTGNTGELFF. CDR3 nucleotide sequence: TGTGCCAGCATTTTTGGGACAGGGAACACCGGGGAGCTGTTTTTT. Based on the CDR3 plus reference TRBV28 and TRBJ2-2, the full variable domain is DVKVTQSSRYLVKRTGEKVFLECVQDMDHENMFWYRQDPGLGLRLIYFSYDVKMKEKGDIPEGYSVSREKKERFSLILESASTNQTSMYLCASIFGTGNTGELFFGEGSRLTVL.